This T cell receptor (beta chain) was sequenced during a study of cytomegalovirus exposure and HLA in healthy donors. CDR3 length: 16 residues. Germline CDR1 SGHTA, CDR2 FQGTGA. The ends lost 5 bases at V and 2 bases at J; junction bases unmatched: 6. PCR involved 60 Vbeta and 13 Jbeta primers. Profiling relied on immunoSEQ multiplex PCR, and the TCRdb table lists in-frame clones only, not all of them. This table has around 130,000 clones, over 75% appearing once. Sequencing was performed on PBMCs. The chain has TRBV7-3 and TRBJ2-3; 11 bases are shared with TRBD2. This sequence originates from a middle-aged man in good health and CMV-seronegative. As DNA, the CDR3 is TGTGCCAGCAGCCCAGGGACTAGCGGACTCACAGATACGCAGTATTTT. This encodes CASSPGTSGLTDTQYF.